A selection of T cell receptor beta chains follows, all from one sample in a study of a mutant IDH1 vaccine in newly diagnosed glioma. Antigens for these TCRs are unknown. Clones were read by immunoSEQ multiplex PCR, and TCRdb kept only the in-frame ones, dropping some. Counted here are about 64,000 clones, about 74% occurring once; the ten biggest clones make up roughly 5%. Here the sequenced sample was PBMCs, taken from a glioma patient whose treatment included an IDH1 peptide vaccine. These TCRs come from a man aged 50 to 60 with glioma. Both conserved end residues are part of each CDR3. The order of the fields is V gene, D gene, J gene, clone size, CDR3 DNA, CDR3 protein. D genes are given only for firm matches. Clone sizes are given selectively: once, few, many, or a class where the clone is expanded.

V gene: TRBV15
D gene: .
J gene: TRBJ2-7
clone size: many
CDR3 DNA: TGTGCCACCAGCAGAGCGGTAAGCTCCTACGAGCAGTACTTC
CDR3 protein: CATSRAVSSYEQYF

V gene: TRBV23-1
D gene: .
J gene: TRBJ1-2
clone size: once
CDR3 DNA: TGCGCCAGCAGTCAAGCAAGGACACGGTCGAACTATGGCTACACCTTC
CDR3 protein: CASSQARTRSNYGYTF

V gene: TRBV7-8
D gene: TRBD2
J gene: TRBJ2-5
clone size: once
CDR3 DNA: TGTGCCAGCAGCTTGGAACCGGGACTAGTAGGGGAGACCCAGTACTTC
CDR3 protein: CASSLEPGLVGETQYF

V gene: TRBV6-1
D gene: .
J gene: TRBJ2-3
clone size: .
CDR3 DNA: TGTGCCAGCAGTCTTCTAGCGTCAGGCGGTACGCAGTATTTT
CDR3 protein: CASSLLASGGTQYF

V gene: TRBV5-4
D gene: TRBD1
J gene: TRBJ2-7
clone size: .
CDR3 DNA: TGTGCCAGCAGCTTGGGGGACAGGGAAGACGAGCAGTACTTC
CDR3 protein: CASSLGDREDEQYF

V gene: TRBV7-2
D gene: TRBD2
J gene: TRBJ2-7
clone size: .
CDR3 DNA: TGTGCCAGCAGCCCGGGGGGGACTTCCTACGAGCAGTACTTC
CDR3 protein: CASSPGGTSYEQYF

V gene: TRBV7-2
D gene: .
J gene: TRBJ2-7
clone size: .
CDR3 DNA: TGTGCCAGCAGCTTCCCCCGAGGGGGACCCAGCTCCTACGAGCAGTACTTC
CDR3 protein: CASSFPRGGPSSYEQYF

V gene: TRBV27
D gene: .
J gene: TRBJ1-4
clone size: .
CDR3 DNA: TGTGCCAGCAGTTTATCGAGAGGTCCGCCTAATGAAAAACTGTTTTTT
CDR3 protein: CASSLSRGPPNEKLFF

V gene: TRBV9
D gene: .
J gene: TRBJ1-4
clone size: .
CDR3 DNA: TGTGCCAGCAGCGTTGTTGTAAGTCTGAGGCCTGCTCAACCAGAAAAACTGTTTTTT
CDR3 protein: CASSVVVSLRPAQPEKLFF

V gene: TRBV6-5
D gene: .
J gene: TRBJ1-1
clone size: few
CDR3 DNA: TGTGCCAGCAGCATCGGGACACCACTGAACACTGAAGCTTTCTTT
CDR3 protein: CASSIGTPLNTEAFF

V gene: TRBV7-9
D gene: .
J gene: TRBJ2-2
clone size: once
CDR3 DNA: TGTGCCAGCAGTTTGGGGTCGGGGCCCGGGGAGCTGTTTTTT
CDR3 protein: CASSLGSGPGELFF

V gene: TRBV7-9
D gene: .
J gene: TRBJ1-1
clone size: .
CDR3 DNA: TGTGCCAGCAGCTTGGGGCGACAGGCATTGAACACTGAAGCTTTCTTT
CDR3 protein: CASSLGRQALNTEAFF

V gene: TRBV5-1
D gene: .
J gene: TRBJ2-1
clone size: .
CDR3 DNA: TGCGCCAGCAGCTTTGGCGTCGATGAGCAGTTCTTC
CDR3 protein: CASSFGVDEQFF

V gene: TRBV5-8
D gene: TRBD1
J gene: TRBJ1-5
clone size: .
CDR3 DNA: TGTGCCAGCAGCGTCGGGACAGCGTCCAACAATCAGCCCCAGCATTTT
CDR3 protein: CASSVGTASNNQPQHF

V gene: TRBV19
D gene: .
J gene: TRBJ1-3
clone size: few
CDR3 DNA: TGTGCCAGTAGTTCCGGGGCTGGAAACACCATATATTTT
CDR3 protein: CASSSGAGNTIYF

V gene: TRBV5-8
D gene: TRBD1
J gene: TRBJ2-5
clone size: .
CDR3 DNA: TGTGCCAGTACTACCGGGACAGGGGGCAGGGAGACCCAGTACTTC
CDR3 protein: CASTTGTGGRETQYF

V gene: TRBV7-9
D gene: .
J gene: TRBJ2-5
clone size: few
CDR3 DNA: TGTGCCAGCAGCCAGACAGAAGAGACCCAGTACTTC
CDR3 protein: CASSQTEETQYF

V gene: TRBV10-3
D gene: .
J gene: TRBJ2-5
clone size: once
CDR3 DNA: TGTGCCATCAGTGAGACTTCGGGATTCTCCCAAGAGACCCAGTACTTC
CDR3 protein: CAISETSGFSQETQYF

V gene: TRBV30
D gene: TRBD2
J gene: TRBJ2-5
clone size: .
CDR3 DNA: TGTGCCTCACTAGCGGGGCAAGAGACCCAGTACTTC
CDR3 protein: CASLAGQETQYF

V gene: TRBV6-5
D gene: TRBD1
J gene: TRBJ2-5
clone size: once
CDR3 DNA: TGTGCCAGCAGTTACGGGGACAGGCAAGAGACCCAGTACTTC
CDR3 protein: CASSYGDRQETQYF

V gene: TRBV19
D gene: .
J gene: TRBJ1-4
clone size: .
CDR3 DNA: TGTGCCACAACCCCAAGGGGAGATAATGAAAAACTGTTTTTT
CDR3 protein: CATTPRGDNEKLFF

V gene: TRBV21-1
D gene: .
J gene: TRBJ1-2
clone size: .
CDR3 DNA: TGTGCCAGCAGCATGAACAGGTCCTGCTATGGCTACACCTTC
CDR3 protein: CASSMNRSCYGYTF

V gene: TRBV10-2
D gene: .
J gene: TRBJ1-3
clone size: .
CDR3 DNA: TGCGCCAGCAGTCTTGCCGGGAGTGGAAACACCATATATTTT
CDR3 protein: CASSLAGSGNTIYF

V gene: TRBV30
D gene: .
J gene: TRBJ1-1
clone size: .
CDR3 DNA: TGTGCCCTACAGAGGGACCGGGACACTGAAGCTTTCTTT
CDR3 protein: CALQRDRDTEAFF

V gene: TRBV5-4
D gene: TRBD2
J gene: TRBJ2-5
clone size: .
CDR3 DNA: TGTGCCAGCAGCTCTCGGGAGGGCCAAGAGACCCAGTACTTC
CDR3 protein: CASSSREGQETQYF

V gene: TRBV6-5
D gene: TRBD1
J gene: TRBJ2-1
clone size: .
CDR3 DNA: TGTGCCAGCAGTTACTCCGCCGACAGGGGCAATGAGCAGTTCTTC
CDR3 protein: CASSYSADRGNEQFF

V gene: TRBV5-4
D gene: .
J gene: TRBJ2-5
clone size: .
CDR3 DNA: TGTGCCAGCACCCCCAAGGGGGGAGAGACCCAGTACTTC
CDR3 protein: CASTPKGGETQYF

V gene: TRBV13
D gene: .
J gene: TRBJ2-6
clone size: .
CDR3 DNA: TGTGCCAGCAGCGCTCAGGTGGGGTATCCTGGGGCCAACGTCCTGACTTTC
CDR3 protein: CASSAQVGYPGANVLTF

V gene: TRBV2
D gene: TRBD1
J gene: TRBJ2-7
clone size: .
CDR3 DNA: TGTGCCACCTCCCGGGACAGGGATCACGAGCAGTACTTC
CDR3 protein: CATSRDRDHEQYF

V gene: TRBV9
D gene: .
J gene: TRBJ1-1
clone size: .
CDR3 DNA: TGTGCCAGCAGCGTAGGGGGAATGAACACTGAAGCTTTCTTT
CDR3 protein: CASSVGGMNTEAFF

V gene: TRBV14
D gene: .
J gene: TRBJ2-7
clone size: .
CDR3 DNA: TGTGCCAGCAGCGTACAGGGTCGCGAGCAGTACTTC
CDR3 protein: CASSVQGREQYF

V gene: TRBV7-2
D gene: .
J gene: TRBJ1-1
clone size: .
CDR3 DNA: TGTGCCAGCAGCTCCGGACAGAACACTGAAGCTTTCTTT
CDR3 protein: CASSSGQNTEAFF

V gene: TRBV5-4
D gene: .
J gene: TRBJ1-1
clone size: .
CDR3 DNA: TGTGCCAGCAGCTTGGGGGTAGAACGGACTGAAGCTTTCTTT
CDR3 protein: CASSLGVERTEAFF

V gene: TRBV5-1
D gene: .
J gene: TRBJ2-5
clone size: .
CDR3 DNA: TGCGCCAGCAGCGCCCTCGGGACACCCCAAGAGACCCAGTACTTC
CDR3 protein: CASSALGTPQETQYF

V gene: TRBV29-1
D gene: .
J gene: TRBJ2-1
clone size: .
CDR3 DNA: TGCAGCGTTACATCCTTAGCAGGTACCGTGAGCTCCTACAATGAGCAGTTCTTC
CDR3 protein: CSVTSLAGTVSSYNEQFF

V gene: TRBV29-1
D gene: .
J gene: TRBJ2-7
clone size: .
CDR3 DNA: TGCAGCGTTGTGGAGGGGATGCAGTACTTC
CDR3 protein: CSVVEGMQYF

V gene: TRBV14
D gene: .
J gene: TRBJ2-5
clone size: .
CDR3 DNA: TGTGCCAGCCGCGCCGGGACCCCCCGAGGGACCCAGTACTTC
CDR3 protein: CASRAGTPRGTQYF

V gene: TRBV25-1
D gene: .
J gene: TRBJ1-4
clone size: .
CDR3 DNA: TGTGCCAGCAGCGGATCCCTCGGGGATGAAAAACTGTTTTTT
CDR3 protein: CASSGSLGDEKLFF

V gene: TRBV5-1
D gene: .
J gene: TRBJ1-4
clone size: .
CDR3 DNA: TGCGCCAGCAGCTTGTCGCGGATCTGGGGGGAAAAACTGTTTTTT
CDR3 protein: CASSLSRIWGEKLFF

V gene: TRBV28
D gene: TRBD1
J gene: TRBJ1-1
clone size: few
CDR3 DNA: TGTGCCAGCAGTGGACAGGGTGGGAACACTGAAGCTTTCTTT
CDR3 protein: CASSGQGGNTEAFF